One and the same sample provided the 2 T cell receptor beta chains below, sequenced in a study of control samples from healthy donors and cancer patients. Assay: immunoSEQ multiplex PCR; the TCRdb copy retains only in-frame clones and omits some. This sample's clone table lists around 190,000 clones. The specimen was blood. The origin of the receptors is a woman younger than 45 in good health.

This sequence joins TRBV12-5 and TRBJ2-5; D not certain. This CDR3 spans 14 amino acids. Per germline, CDR1 LGHNT and CDR2 FRNRAP. Trimming pared 5 bases from V and 3 bases from J, leaving 13 bases between. In nucleotides, the CDR3 is TGTGCTAGTGGTGTTTCCCCTTACGAAGAGACCCAGTACTTC. Amino acids: CASGVSPYEETQYF.

The V and J genes are TRBV7-8 and TRBJ1-3, with a possible D match to TRBD1 (5 bases). Trimming took off 5 bases at V and 0 bases at J, with 14 bases between the two ends. Germline V CDR1 and CDR2: SGHVS, FQNEAQ. This CDR3 comprises 16 residues. Here the CDR3 reads CASSPDYRISGNTIYF. The CDR3 nucleotides are TGTGCCAGCAGCCCCGACTACAGGATCTCTGGAAACACCATATATTTT. Using reference TRBV7-8 and TRBJ1-3 for the parts outside the CDR3, the full variable domain is GAGVSQSPRYKVAKRGQDVALRCDPISGHVSLFWYQQALGQGPEFLTYFQNEAQLDKSGLPSDRFFAERPEGSVSTLKIQRTQQEDSAVYLCASSPDYRISGNTIYFGEGSWLTVV.